Listed here are 22 T cell receptor beta chains from one sample, sequenced in a study of control samples from healthy donors and cancer patients (dated by TCRdb to the early 2020s). The method behind the library was the immunoSEQ multiplex PCR assay. Not all clones reach the TCRdb copy of this immuneACCESS table, which keeps in-frame sequences only. Checked studies attribute under half of the gap to unresolved V genes and leave the rest unexplained. Recorded for this sample are about 110,000 clones; about nine tenths of them occurred a single time. The biggest ten clones account for about 4.7% of the sample. The sequencing sample was made of blood. These TCRs come from a human donor in good health. The donor label of this sample is uncertain.

The V call is TRBV5-4, the J call TRBJ1-6, with a weak D call TRBD1 (5 bases). The CDR3 consists of 14 residues. Per germline, CDR1 SGHNT and CDR2 YYREEE (reference sequence). V lost 5 bases and J lost 8, with 14 bases in between. CDR3 sequence (DNA): TGTGCCAGCAGAGCCGGGACGGCGGATTCACCCCTCCACTTT. It is translated as CASRAGTADSPLHF.

The chain has TRBV7-8 and TRBJ2-3; tentatively, D is TRBD2 (5 bases). Germline CDR1 reads SGHVS; CDR2 reads FQNEAQ. This CDR3 region has 14 residues. Trimming shortened V by 5 bases and J by 0 bases, and 9 bases separated the two germline ends. This CDR3 is CASSRGFSTDTQYF. In DNA, the CDR3 is TGTGCCAGCAGCCGAGGGTTCAGCACAGATACGCAGTATTTT.

The chain couples TRBV30 to TRBJ2-5; the D is unclear. Germline CDR1 is GTSNPN and CDR2 is SVGIG (reference sequence). This CDR3 is 12 amino acids long. Between the trimmed V and J ends, which lost 4 bases and 0 bases, there was a span of 6 bases. The CDR3, as DNA: TGTGCCTGGACAGGAGACCAAGAGACCCAGTACTTC. It yields the protein CAWTGDQETQYF. Together with reference TRBV30 and TRBJ2-5, the CDR3 gives the full variable domain: SQTIHQWPATLVQPVGSPLSLECTVEGTSNPNLYWYRQAAGRGLQLLFYSVGIGQISSEVPQNLSASRPQDRQFILSSKKLLLSDSGFYLCAWTGDQETQYFGPGTRLLVL.

The chain carries TRBV27 and TRBJ2-3; weak D call: TRBD2 (5 bases). Germline V gene sequence: CDR1 MNHEY, CDR2 SMNVEV (reference sequence). V lost 6 bases, J lost 0 bases, and 7 bases lay in between. The CDR3 loop spans 13 amino acids. This chain's CDR3 is CASSRTSTDTQYF. The CDR3 region has the DNA TGTGCCAGCAGCCGGACTAGCACAGATACGCAGTATTTT.

The J gene is TRBJ2-1, the V gene TRBV28; 9 bases map to TRBD1. Germline-derived CDR1 and CDR2 are MDHEN and SYDVKM. The V gene end was trimmed by 6 bases and the J gene end by 6 bases; junction bases not matched to a gene: 0. The CDR3 is 12 amino acids. The CDR3 DNA follows: TGTGCCAGCAGGACAGGGGGCAATGAGCAGTTCTTC. It codes for CASRTGGNEQFF.

V usage is TRBV2 and J usage is TRBJ1-6; D is unresolved. V lost 10 bases, J lost 5 bases, and 15 bases lay in between. This CDR3 comprises 14 residues. The germline V gene has CDR1 SNHLY and CDR2 FYNNEI. The CDR3 loop reads CATTESWNNSPLHF. CDR3 bases: TGTGCCACCACAGAATCTTGGAATAATTCACCCCTCCACTTT.

This clone was recorded a few times. The genes are TRBV6-4 and TRBJ1-2; 8 bases fit TRBD1. The CDR3 loop spans 14 amino acids. In germline, CDR1 is MRHNA, CDR2 SNTAGT. V shed 0 bases and J 13 bases; nucleotides not matched to a gene: 10. The CDR3 loop is CASSDSFKTGVSTF. The CDR3, as DNA: TGTGCCAGCAGTGACTCGTTTAAGACAGGGGTGTCCACCTTC.

The J gene is TRBJ1-2, the V gene TRBV30; D ambiguous. The CDR3 loop spans 12 amino acids. Germline V lookup: CDR1 GTSNPN, CDR2 SVGIG (reference sequence). V was cut by 2 bases and J by 5 bases, with 9 bases left in between. CDR3 coding DNA: TGTGCCTGGAGTCCCCGGGGATATGGCTACACCTTC. This gives the protein CAWSPRGYGYTF.

The sample holds a few counts of this clone. V gene TRBV11-2 combines with J gene TRBJ1-2; D is unresolved. This CDR3 has 13 amino acids. Germline V gives CDR1 SGHAT, CDR2 FQNNGV. V lost 4 bases, J lost 4 bases, and 10 bases lay in between. As DNA, the CDR3 is TGTGCCAGCAGCTCAGCGTACAGCTATGGCTACACCTTC. Protein product: CASSSAYSYGYTF.

This chain links TRBV18 with TRBJ2-5, with a possible D match to TRBD1 (5 bases). V was cut by 3 bases and J by 1 base, with 12 bases left in between. From germline, CDR1 is KGHSH and CDR2 LQKENI. The CDR3 runs to 15 residues. The CDR3 nucleotides are TGTGCCAGCTCACCCAATAAGGGGCCCCAAGAGACCCAGTACTTC. Translated: CASSPNKGPQETQYF.

In its sample, this clone was seen once. The chain employs TRBV5-6 and TRBJ2-2; D is possibly TRBD2 (5 bases). Germline CDR1 SGHDT, CDR2 YYEEEE. The CDR3 runs to 15 residues. The V end was cut by 3 bases, the J end by 2 bases, with 11 bases between. The CDR3 loop reads CASSSPGINTGELFF. CDR3 nucleotide sequence: TGTGCCAGCAGCTCTCCCGGGATAAACACCGGGGAGCTGTTTTTT.

This clone is a singleton in its sample. The chain uses TRBV14 and TRBJ1-1, with 7 positions matching TRBD1. This CDR3 has 18 residues. The ends lost 5 bases at V and 3 bases at J; junction bases unmatched: 18. Germline-derived CDR1 and CDR2 are SGHDN and FVKESK. For the CDR3, the DNA is TGTGCCAGCAGCTTCTACAGGGGCGTTATCGTTTCAGACACTGAAGCTTTCTTT. Its translation: CASSFYRGVIVSDTEAFF. Full variable domain (remainder filled in from reference TRBV14 and TRBJ1-1): EAGVTQFPSHSVIEKGQTVTLRCDPISGHDNLYWYRRVMGKEIKFLLHFVKESKQDESGMPNNRFLAERTGGTYSTLKVQPAELEDSGVYFCASSFYRGVIVSDTEAFFGQGTRLTVV.

The chain recombines TRBV7-8 with TRBJ2-5; 9 bases are shared with TRBD1. J was trimmed by 7 bases and V by 0 bases; bases with no gene match: 9. Germline values: CDR1 SGHVS, CDR2 FQNEAQ. The CDR3 has 16 residues. In nucleotides, the CDR3 is TGTGCCAGCAGCTTAGCCGGGACAGGGTACGATGGGACCCAGTACTTC. Protein: CASSLAGTGYDGTQYF. The full variable domain, rest sourced from reference TRBV7-8 and TRBJ2-5, is GAGVSQSPRYKVAKRGQDVALRCDPISGHVSLFWYQQALGQGPEFLTYFQNEAQLDKSGLPSDRFFAERPEGSVSTLKIQRTQQEDSAVYLCASSLAGTGYDGTQYFGPGTRLLVL.

The rearrangement joins TRBV19 to TRBJ1-6; 9 positions agree with TRBD1. The CDR3 has 15 residues. Germline CDR1 reads LNHDA; CDR2 reads SQIVND (reference sequence). V trimming: 7 bases; J trimming: 7 bases; junction bases outside the gene matches: 8. CDR3 sequence reads: CASKLRQGENSPLHF. The CDR3 coding sequence is TGTGCCAGTAAGCTAAGACAGGGGGAGAATTCACCCCTCCACTTT.

The chain uses TRBV28 and TRBJ1-1; D is unclear. The germline CDR1 and CDR2 sequences are MDHEN and SYDVKM. Trimming removed 2 bases from V and 0 bases from J, with 1 base in between. The CDR3 sequence is 12 residues long. CDR3 DNA: TGTGCCAGCAGTTTACTGAACACTGAAGCTTTCTTT. This gives the protein CASSLLNTEAFF.

This rearrangement joins TRBV27 to TRBJ1-2; a possible D gene is TRBD1 (6 bases). Germline V CDR1 and CDR2: MNHEY, SMNVEV (reference sequence). The CDR3 contains 16 residues. The V gene lost 4 bases and the J gene lost 4 bases, with 19 bases spanning the gap. DNA of the CDR3: TGTGCCAGCAGTTCAACCCCCGGGGGGGCCCCCTATGGCTACACCTTC. Translating gives CASSSTPGGAPYGYTF.

The chain uses TRBV9 and TRBJ1-2; 10 bases match TRBD1. V gave up 3 bases and J gave up 7 bases; unmatched junction bases: 9. This CDR3 has 15 residues. Germline loops: CDR1 SGDLS, CDR2 YYNGEE. Here the CDR3 DNA reads TGTGCCAGCAGCGGACACAGGACAGGGGGTGGTGGCTACACCTTC. This gives the protein CASSGHRTGGGGYTF.

CDR3 sequence: CASGQLYGYTF. Written as DNA, the CDR3 is TGTGCCAGCGGCCAGCTTTATGGCTACACCTTC. This chain connects TRBV28 to TRBJ1-2; D is unclear. The germline V gene encodes CDR1 MDHEN and CDR2 SYDVKM. V was cut by 8 bases and J by 5 bases, with 9 bases left in between. The CDR3 spans 11 residues.

The rearrangement uses TRBV21-1 and TRBJ2-3; whether TRBD1, the table's D call, matches the DNA was not checked. TRBV21-1 is a listed pseudogene. The CDR3 runs 17 residues. The CDR3 is CASSKAVRQGTPDTQYF. DNA of the CDR3: TGTGCCAGCAGCAAAGCGGTTCGACAGGGGACGCCAGATACGCAGTATTTT.

CDR3 DNA sequence: TGTGCCAGCAGCTTAGTAGGCAGGGTCGGTAGTCCCTATAATTCACCCCTCCACTTT. Translation: CASSLVGRVGSPYNSPLHF. This chain uses TRBV11-2 with TRBJ1-6; maybe TRBD1 (5 bases). Trimming removed 1 base from V and 2 bases from J, with 18 bases in between. Looked up from germline, CDR1 is SGHAT and CDR2 is FQNNGV. The CDR3 loop spans 19 amino acids.

The chain couples TRBV6-1 to TRBJ2-1, with 7 bases lining up with TRBD1. The CDR3 sequence is 17 residues long. Looked up from germline, CDR1 is MNHNS and CDR2 is SASEGT. V gave up 0 bases and J gave up 3 bases; unmatched junction bases: 8. CDR3 region: CASSEALNRGYYNEQFF. In DNA form, the CDR3 reads TGTGCCAGCAGTGAAGCGTTGAACAGGGGCTACTACAATGAGCAGTTCTTC.

The CDR3 DNA follows: TGCGCCAGCAGCTTGGACCAGGGAGGCACCGGGGAGCTGTTTTTT. Its translation: CASSLDQGGTGELFF. The rearrangement joins TRBV5-1 to TRBJ2-2; D might be TRBD2 (6 bases). Trimming took 0 bases from V and 4 from J, leaving 10 bases between them. The CDR3 is made up of 15 amino acids. Germline V gene sequence: CDR1 SGHRS, CDR2 YFSETQ.